These 24 T cell receptor beta chains share one sample of origin, sequenced in a study of T cell repertoires in cytomegalovirus infection. TCRdb re-called the reads through MiXCR, storing one row per CDR3 protein. The profile shows 230,000 or so distinct CDR3 sequences, over 15% of them singletons. The sequenced sample consisted of CD8+ T cells from PBMCs. These receptor sequences come from a human donor in good health (CMV status not recorded). Some clones in this sample may be carry-over from other donors' samples.

The chain is built from TRBV2 and TRBJ2-6, with 8 bases identical to TRBD2. Germline values: CDR1 SNHLY, CDR2 FYNNEI. This CDR3 contains 18 residues. With 6 bases clipped from V and 0 bases from J, the junction kept 10 bases outside the gene matches. CDR3 nucleotide sequence: TGTGCCAGCAGGGGCCCCGGCGGGGGGAACTCTGGGGCCAACGTCCTGACTTTC. This encodes CASRGPGGGNSGANVLTF.

Points on this clonotype: A much larger clone lies a single base off, so this may be a read error. The chain links TRBV4-1 to TRBJ1-1; perhaps TRBD1 as D (5 bases). The CDR3 contains 15 residues. Germline loops: CDR1 MGHRA, CDR2 YSYEKL. CDR3 region: CANSPGRQGLTEAFF. DNA of the CDR3: TGCGCCAACAGCCCCGGAAGGCAGGGACTAACTGAAGCTTTCTTT.

This chain connects TRBV4-2 to TRBJ2-5; TRBD2 might be the D (5 bases). The CDR3 has 15 residues. Trimming took off 0 bases at V and 4 bases at J, with 12 bases between the two ends. CDR1 is LGHNA and CDR2 is YNFKEQ in the germline V gene. CDR3 loop: CASSQEWLGGETQYF. DNA for the CDR3: TGTGCCAGCAGCCAAGAGTGGTTAGGAGGAGAGACCCAGTACTTC.

This clonotype was seen many times. The chain employs TRBV9 and TRBJ1-4; TRBD1 aligns across 9 bases. The CDR3 length is 15 residues. V shed 3 bases and J 6 bases; nucleotides not matched to a gene: 6. Germline assignment: CDR1 SGDLS and CDR2 YYNGEE. As DNA, the CDR3 is TGTGCCAGCAGCGGACAAGACAGGGGGTATGAAAAACTGTTTTTT. Its translation is CASSGQDRGYEKLFF. Drawing the rest from reference TRBV9 and TRBJ1-4, the complete variable domain is DSGVTQTPKHLITATGQRVTLRCSPRSGDLSVYWYQQSLDQGLQFLIQYYNGEERAKGNILERFSAQQFPDLHSELNLSSLELGDSALYFCASSGQDRGYEKLFFGSGTQLSVL.

The CDR3 region has the DNA TGTGCCAGCAGCACCTCCGGGACATCCAACGAAGAGACCCAGTACTTC. As protein: CASSTSGTSNEETQYF. The chain recombines TRBV5-6 with TRBJ2-5; D might be TRBD1 (6 bases). Trimming stripped 4 bases from V and 3 bases from J, with 19 bases between. Per the germline V gene, CDR1 is SGHDT and CDR2 is YYEEEE. The CDR3 runs to 16 residues.

This clonotype was counted ten times or more. The CDR3 DNA reads as TGTGCCAGCAGCCTAGGCCACCGGACTAGCGGGGGGCACACAGATACGCAGTATTTT. Translating it yields CASSLGHRTSGGHTDTQYF. The gene calls are TRBV7-2 and TRBJ2-3; 14 nucleotides match TRBD2. The CDR3 is 19 amino acids. The germline V gene encodes CDR1 SGHTA and CDR2 FQGNSA. Trimming took 5 bases from V and 2 from J; bases not matched to a gene: 12.

This chain connects TRBV4-1 to TRBJ2-7; maybe TRBD1 (5 bases). Germline values: CDR1 MGHRA, CDR2 YSYEKL. The V end was cut by 4 bases, the J end by 0 bases, with 10 bases between. CDR3 size: 14 residues. CDR3 DNA sequence: TGCGCCAGCAGCCTCCGACAGTTCTCCTACGAGCAGTACTTC. Translation gives CASSLRQFSYEQYF.

This clonotype has only a few counts. The J gene is TRBJ2-5, the V gene TRBV5-1, with 7 bases matching TRBD2. The germline V gene has CDR1 SGHRS and CDR2 YFSETQ. The CDR3 covers 15 residues. The trim removed 2 bases at V and 2 bases at J, leaving 6 bases unmatched. CDR3 sequence: CASSFNGGTQETQYF. The DNA for the CDR3 is TGCGCCAGCAGCTTCAACGGGGGGACTCAAGAGACCCAGTACTTC.

This clonotype has only a few counts. The J gene is TRBJ2-3, the V gene TRBV15; 15 nucleotides line up with TRBD2. The trim removed 5 bases at V and 2 bases at J, leaving 2 bases unmatched. The CDR3 sequence is 16 residues long. Germline CDR1 and CDR2: LNHNV and YYDKDF (reference sequence). In DNA, the CDR3 is TGTGCCACCAGCGGGACTAGCGGGGGGCCCACAGATACGCAGTATTTT. It codes for CATSGTSGGPTDTQYF.

The chain is built from TRBV6-2 or TRBV6-3 and TRBJ1-5; D ambiguous. This CDR3 has 14 residues. V was shortened by 8 bases and J by 0 bases, with 11 bases between the two germline ends. Germline assignment: CDR1 MNHEY and CDR2 SVGEGT. DNA for the CDR3: TGTGCCAGCGGAGGGAGGAATAGCAATCAGCCCCAGCATTTT. Translated: CASGGRNSNQPQHF.

This clonotype was observed many times. The J gene is TRBJ1-1, the V gene TRBV7-9; a weak D match, TRBD1 (6 bases). CDR3 size: 15 residues. Deletions cut 5 bases from V and 0 bases from J, with 13 bases between. Germline V CDR1 and CDR2: SEHNR, FQNEAQ (reference sequence). The CDR3: CASSPKGQMNTEAFF. CDR3 nucleotides: TGTGCCAGCAGCCCTAAAGGACAGATGAACACTGAAGCTTTCTTT.

V is TRBV2 and J is TRBJ1-6; unclear D gene. The V gene's germline CDR1 is SNHLY and CDR2 FYNNEI. The CDR3 extends over 14 amino acids. CDR3: CANRESAYNSPLHF. The CDR3 coding sequence is TGTGCGAACCGGGAGTCCGCCTATAATTCACCCCTCCACTTT.

This clonotype appeared many times. The chain is built from TRBV7-2 and TRBJ2-3, with a weak D call TRBD1 (6 bases). Germline CDR1 reads SGHTA; CDR2 reads FQGNSA. V gave up 5 bases and J gave up 4 bases, with 10 bases separating them. The CDR3 covers 13 residues. Written as DNA, the CDR3 is TGTGCCAGCAGCGTACAGGGTTCAGATACGCAGTATTTT. Residues: CASSVQGSDTQYF.

Many counts were recorded for this clonotype. The chain uses TRBV7-9 and TRBJ1-2, with D perhaps TRBD1 (6 bases). V shed 3 bases and J shed 2 bases, with 10 bases lying between them. The length of the CDR3 is 14 residues. Germline CDR1 is SEHNR and CDR2 is FQNEAQ (reference sequence). The CDR3 sequence: CASSLRTDNYGYTF. DNA for the CDR3: TGTGCCAGCAGCTTGAGGACAGACAACTATGGCTACACCTTC.

This clonotype has ten or more counts. The V gene is TRBV7-2, the J gene TRBJ1-2; perhaps TRBD1 as D (6 bases). CDR1 SGHTA and CDR2 FQGNSA come from the germline V gene. This CDR3 is built from 20 residues. Between the trimmed V and J ends, which lost 3 bases and 4 bases, there was a span of 30 bases. The CDR3 protein is CASSFPRARDTSHFGYGYTF. In DNA form, the CDR3 reads TGTGCCAGCAGCTTTCCTCGGGCCCGGGACACCTCCCACTTTGGCTATGGCTACACCTTC. The complete variable domain, with remaining parts taken from reference TRBV7-2 and TRBJ1-2, reads GAGVSQSPSNKVTEKGKDVELRCDPISGHTALYWYRQSLGQGLEFLIYFQGNSAPDKSGLPSDRFSAERTGGSVSTLTIQRTQQEDSAVYLCASSFPRARDTSHFGYGYTFGSGTRLTVV.

The chain employs TRBV28 and TRBJ1-2, with D perhaps TRBD1 (6 bases). This CDR3 contains 13 residues. CDR1 is MDHEN and CDR2 is SYDVKM in the germline V gene. Trimming removed 3 bases from V and 5 bases from J, with 10 bases in between. CDR3 nucleotide sequence: TGTGCCAGCAGTTTCAGGGGCTGGTATGGCTACACCTTC. Its protein is CASSFRGWYGYTF.

This clonotype has ten or more counts. The chain has TRBV7-2 and TRBJ2-3, with 10 bases lining up with TRBD2. V dropped 5 bases and J dropped 2; count of bases not matched to a gene: 13. The CDR3 loop spans 18 amino acids. Germline V gene data show CDR1 as SGHTA and CDR2 as FQGNSA. The CDR3 nucleotides are TGTGCCAGCAGCCTGATAGCGGGGGGACAACTTCCCACAGATACGCAGTATTTT. Translated: CASSLIAGGQLPTDTQYF.

CDR3 coding DNA: TGTGCCACCAGGGCCGGTATTCCCCAGCATTTT. This codes for CATRAGIPQHF. This chain uses TRBV24-1 with TRBJ1-5; no clear D gene. CDR3 size: 11 residues. Per germline, CDR1 KGHDR and CDR2 SFDVKD. V dropped 7 bases and J dropped 10 bases, with 10 bases sitting between them.

V usage is TRBV7-8 and J usage is TRBJ1-5; D is undetermined. V shed 5 bases and J shed 3 bases, with 5 bases lying between them. The CDR3 contains 12 residues. Looked up from germline, CDR1 is SGHVS and CDR2 is FQNEAQ. The CDR3 here is CASSPPNQPQHF. DNA of the CDR3: TGTGCCAGCAGCCCACCCAATCAGCCCCAGCATTTT.

The V gene is TRBV6-2 or TRBV6-3, the J gene TRBJ2-1, with D possibly matching TRBD2 (7 bases). There are 15 residues in the CDR3. V shed 2 bases and J shed 7 bases, with 15 bases lying between them. CDR1 is MNHEY and CDR2 is SVGEGT in the germline V gene. The CDR3 spells CASSYGGGAPNEQFF. The DNA of the CDR3 is TGTGCCAGCAGTTACGGCGGGGGCGCACCGAATGAGCAGTTCTTC.

This clonotype was counted many times. This chain uses TRBV19 with TRBJ1-5; tentatively, D is TRBD1 (6 bases). Germline loops: CDR1 LNHDA, CDR2 SQIVND (reference sequence). V was cut by 9 bases and J by 5 bases, with 14 bases left in between. This CDR3 comprises 13 residues. The CDR3 sequence is CASTVTGYQPQHF. The CDR3, as DNA: TGTGCCAGCACTGTCACAGGGTATCAGCCCCAGCATTTT.

As concerns this clonotype: Mismatch with germline at one junction end may stem from a read error. In nucleotides, the CDR3 is TGTGCTGGGGGGCCGGGGGACACTGAAGCTTCCTTT. As protein: CAGGPGDTEASF. V and J are TRBV10-3 and TRBJ1-1; D is perhaps TRBD1 (6 bases). The CDR3 totals 12 residues. Germline-derived CDR1 and CDR2 are ENHRY and SYGVKD.

This clonotype showed up just a few times. The chain links TRBV27 to TRBJ1-1; possibly TRBD1 for D (5 bases). V lost 5 bases, J lost 3 bases, and 13 bases lay in between. The CDR3 covers 14 residues. Germline CDR1 MNHEY, CDR2 SMNVEV (reference sequence). The CDR3 nucleotides read TGTGCCAGCAGTCCAGGGCCCTGGGACACTGAAGCTTTCTTT. It encodes CASSPGPWDTEAFF.

In this sample, this clonotype turned up many times. Sequence at one end of the junction differs from germline and may be a read error. V usage is TRBV7-8 and J usage is TRBJ2-3; 7 nucleotides line up with TRBD1. Germline V gene sequence: CDR1 SGHVS, CDR2 FQNEAQ. CDR3 size: 17 residues. The CDR3 nucleotides read TGTGCCAGCAGCCAAGAAGTCTTTAGGACAGGCACGGATACGCAGTATTTT. Its translation is CASSQEVFRTGTDTQYF.